Below are 30 T cell receptor beta chains sequenced from a single sample in a study of patients and donors after allogeneic stem cell transplantation. TCRdb reprocessed the RT-PCR reads with MiXCR, giving one entry per CDR3 protein. The sample consists of approximately 700 distinct CDR3 sequences, 0.8% of them appearing once. The sequenced sample consisted of blood, either unsorted or a sorted T cell fraction (not recorded which). The receptors derive from a human donor who was either an allogeneic HSCT recipient or a stem cell or donor lymphocyte infusion donor (not recorded which). It is not recorded whose cells these are; they may come from a transplant donor.

This clonotype is labeled as large. The rearrangement links TRBV2 to TRBJ2-7, with D tentatively TRBD2 (6 bases). CDR1 and CDR2 (germline): SNHLY, FYNNEI. V was cut by 0 bases and J by 4 bases, with 10 bases left in between. This CDR3 region has 14 residues. The CDR3 is CASSEAYGTYEQYF. The CDR3 region has the DNA TGTGCCAGCAGTGAAGCGTATGGGACTTACGAGCAGTACTTC.

In its sample, this clonotype is large. J is TRBJ1-6 and V is TRBV7-2, with D perhaps matching TRBD1 (6 bases). V lost 4 bases and J lost 10, with 17 bases in between. This CDR3 is built from 15 residues. Germline CDR1 reads SGHTA; CDR2 reads FQGNSA. For the CDR3, the DNA is TGTGCCAGCAGCTCTCGGGGGCAGAGGAGCTCACCCCTCCACTTT. It encodes CASSSRGQRSSPLHF. The full variable domain, with the rest looked up from reference TRBV7-2 and TRBJ1-6, is GAGVSQSPSNKVTEKGKDVELRCDPISGHTALYWYRQSLGQGLEFLIYFQGNSAPDKSGLPSDRFSAERTGGSVSTLTIQRTQQEDSAVYLCASSSRGQRSSPLHFGNGTRLTVT.

This sequence joins TRBV5-5 and TRBJ2-7; 7 bases map to TRBD1. The CDR3 totals 12 residues. Germline V lookup: CDR1 SGHKS, CDR2 YYEKEE (reference sequence). V shed 4 bases and J 2 bases; nucleotides not matched to a gene: 0. The CDR3 sequence: CASSGTAYEQYF. CDR3 coding DNA: TGTGCCAGCAGCGGGACAGCCTACGAGCAGTACTTC.

This clonotype counts as medium-sized. The chain couples TRBV19 to TRBJ1-1, with 9 bases lining up with TRBD1. After removal of 7 bases from V and 8 bases from J, the junction contained 2 bases not matched to a gene. CDR3 size: 11 residues. From germline, CDR1 is LNHDA and CDR2 SQIVND (reference sequence). CDR3 loop: CASKGTGEAFF. CDR3 coding DNA: TGTGCCAGTAAAGGGACAGGGGAAGCTTTCTTT.

This clonotype is labeled as medium-sized. V usage is TRBV2 and J usage is TRBJ1-5, with D possibly matching TRBD1 (6 bases). This CDR3 spans 15 amino acids. The V end lost 3 bases, the J end lost 2 bases, and 11 bases lay between the germline ends. The germline CDR1 and CDR2 sequences are SNHLY and FYNNEI. CDR3 in DNA: TGTGCCAGCAGTGACAACAGGGCGGGCAATCAGCCCCAGCATTTT. The encoded protein is CASSDNRAGNQPQHF.

This clonotype was recorded a few times. This chain links TRBV27 with TRBJ2-7; 13 bases match TRBD2. This CDR3 spans 12 amino acids. Trimming cost V 3 bases and J 12 bases; bases outside gene matches: 2. Germline assignment: CDR1 MNHEY and CDR2 SMNVEV (reference sequence). The CDR3 DNA is TGTGCCAGCAGTTTGGGACTAGCGGGACTGTACTTC. Its protein is CASSLGLAGLYF.

Judged by abundance, this clonotype is medium-sized. The genes are TRBV5-8 and TRBJ2-7; the D is unclear. The CDR3 consists of 15 residues. V dropped 0 bases and J dropped 0 bases, with 10 bases sitting between them. The germline gives CDR1 SGHTS, CDR2 YDEGEE. This chain's CDR3 is CASSLGRRNSYEQYF. CDR3 nucleotides: TGTGCCAGCAGCTTGGGGCGCCGGAACTCCTACGAGCAGTACTTC.

By sample fraction, this clonotype is hyperexpanded. This sequence joins TRBV28 and TRBJ2-2; D is unresolved. V was pared by 1 base and J by 6 bases, with 9 bases between. The CDR3 is 14 amino acids. Germline V CDR1 and CDR2: MDHEN, SYDVKM. In DNA, the CDR3 is TGTGCCAGCAGTTTATCTTCGGCGGCCGGGGAGCTGTTTTTT. Translated, it gives CASSLSSAAGELFF.

This clonotype counts as medium-sized. V and J are TRBV5-5 and TRBJ1-3; a weak D match, TRBD1 (5 bases). CDR1 is SGHKS, CDR2 YYEKEE, per germline (reference sequence). CDR3 size: 14 residues. Trimming pared 2 bases from V and 2 bases from J, leaving 8 bases between. The CDR3 sequence is CASSLATAGNTIYF. The CDR3 DNA reads as TGTGCCAGCAGCTTAGCGACAGCTGGAAACACCATATATTTT.

By sample share, this clonotype is medium-sized. The chain is built from TRBV5-1 and TRBJ1-1; D unclear. The germline V gene has CDR1 SGHRS and CDR2 YFSETQ. This CDR3 is 13 amino acids long. Trimming left V 1 base short and J 5 bases short, with 9 bases between. As DNA, the CDR3 is TGCGCCAGCAGCTTGTATCTAGGGACTGAAGCTTTCTTT. Translating it yields CASSLYLGTEAFF.

This clonotype is classed as medium-sized (0.01 to 0.1%). V is TRBV6-1 and J is TRBJ2-1; tentatively, D is TRBD1 or TRBD2 (6 bases each). The CDR3 has 15 amino acids. Germline CDR1 is MNHNS and CDR2 is SASEGT. V gave up 1 base and J gave up 4 bases, with 11 bases separating them. CDR3 loop: CASSEGGAVYNEQFF. CDR3 sequence (DNA): TGTGCCAGCAGTGAAGGGGGGGCAGTTTACAATGAGCAGTTCTTC.

By frequency in the sample, this clonotype is medium-sized. The J gene is TRBJ2-3, the V gene TRBV10-3; 7 nucleotides agree with TRBD2. Germline V gene sequence: CDR1 ENHRY, CDR2 SYGVKD. J gave up 3 bases and V 8 bases, and 8 bases lay outside the gene matches. This CDR3 has 14 residues. The CDR3 spells CAIYAGVGTDTQYF. The CDR3, as DNA: TGTGCCATCTACGCGGGAGTAGGGACAGATACGCAGTATTTT.

This clonotype is labeled as large. The chain links TRBV11-2 to TRBJ1-1; weak D call: TRBD1 (5 bases). This CDR3 has 15 residues. CDR1 and CDR2 from the germline V gene are SGHAT and FQNNGV. V lost 5 bases to trimming and J lost 4 bases, with 17 bases between them. The CDR3 nucleotides read TGTGCCAGCAGCCTGGGTACAGCTGGGGGCACTGAAGCTTTCTTT. It encodes CASSLGTAGGTEAFF.

In its sample, this clonotype ranks as large. The gene calls are TRBV9 and TRBJ1-2; a weak D match, TRBD1 (5 bases). CDR1 is SGDLS and CDR2 is YYNGEE in the germline V gene. The CDR3 sequence is 16 residues long. V was trimmed by 4 bases and J by 0 bases, leaving 16 bases between them. The CDR3 spells CASSPPGPQANYGYTF. CDR3 nucleotides: TGTGCCAGCAGCCCCCCGGGGCCCCAAGCTAACTATGGCTACACCTTC.

Sample share makes this clonotype medium-sized. The chain joins TRBV15 to TRBJ2-1; D call uncertain. Looked up from germline, CDR1 is LNHNV and CDR2 is YYDKDF (reference sequence). The CDR3 consists of 13 residues. V was shortened by 3 bases and J by 7 bases, with 10 bases between the two germline ends. The CDR3 reads CATSSGRKNEQFF. The CDR3 DNA is TGTGCCACCAGCAGCGGCAGGAAGAATGAGCAGTTCTTC.

V usage is TRBV4-3 and J usage is TRBJ2-7; D may be TRBD1 or TRBD2 (5 bases each). The CDR3 covers 15 residues. Per the germline V gene, CDR1 is LGHNA and CDR2 is YSLEER. V gave up 2 bases and J gave up 5 bases, with 16 bases separating them. The CDR3 DNA reads as TGCGCCAGCAGCCAATACCTAGGGACCAGCCACGAGCAGTACTTC. This gives the protein CASSQYLGTSHEQYF.

This clonotype is categorized as medium-sized (0.01 to 0.1%). The rearrangement links TRBV10-2 to TRBJ2-1; D is unresolved. Deletions cut 1 base from V and 6 bases from J, with 13 bases between. The V gene's germline CDR1 is WSHSY and CDR2 SAAADI. This CDR3 comprises 15 residues. For the CDR3, the DNA is TGCGCCAGCAGTGAGTGGGTTAGACCGGGCAATGAGCAGTTCTTC. Translating gives CASSEWVRPGNEQFF.

This clonotype qualifies as medium-sized (0.01 to 0.1%). The chain is built from TRBV4-3 and TRBJ2-7, with D uncertain. Trimming left V 0 bases short and J 2 bases short, with 5 bases between. The CDR3 contains 13 residues. Germline V CDR1 and CDR2: LGHNA, YSLEER. This CDR3 is CASSQDLTYEQYF. The CDR3 DNA reads TGCGCCAGCAGCCAAGATCTAACCTACGAGCAGTACTTC.

Within the sample, this clonotype is medium-sized. In DNA form, the CDR3 reads TGTGCCAGCAGCTTCCCGACGGACCGTGGTGGAAACACCATATATTTT. Amino acids: CASSFPTDRGGNTIYF. V is TRBV7-2 and J is TRBJ1-3; D unclear. This CDR3 region has 16 residues. The V end lost 3 bases, the J end lost 3 bases, and 15 bases lay between the germline ends. From germline, CDR1 is SGHTA and CDR2 FQGNSA. Full variable domain (outside the CDR3, taken from reference TRBV7-2 and TRBJ1-3): GAGVSQSPSNKVTEKGKDVELRCDPISGHTALYWYRQSLGQGLEFLIYFQGNSAPDKSGLPSDRFSAERTGGSVSTLTIQRTQQEDSAVYLCASSFPTDRGGNTIYFGEGSWLTVV.

This clonotype is medium-sized by share. The genes are TRBV30 and TRBJ1-1; D remains unclear. The CDR3 is made up of 13 amino acids. The germline V and J ends were trimmed by 5 bases and 3 bases, with 13 bases remaining between them. CDR1 and CDR2 from the germline V gene are GTSNPN and SVGIG (reference sequence). CDR3 loop: CAWGMQRHTEAFF. The CDR3 nucleotides read TGTGCCTGGGGGATGCAACGCCACACTGAAGCTTTCTTT.

This clonotype showed up just a few times. The chain has TRBV28 and TRBJ2-1; 10 bases match TRBD1. From germline, CDR1 is MDHEN and CDR2 SYDVKM. Trimming cost V 7 bases and J 9 bases; bases outside gene matches: 12. This CDR3 contains 15 residues. The CDR3 reads CASNRGTGDVSEQFF. CDR3 nucleotide sequence: TGTGCCAGCAACAGGGGGACAGGGGACGTCAGTGAGCAGTTCTTC.

This clonotype is medium-sized in the sample. The rearrangement links TRBV20-1 to TRBJ2-3; D is unresolved. The CDR3 sequence is 15 residues long. Germline CDR1 DFQATT, CDR2 SNEGSKA (reference sequence). The germline V and J ends were trimmed by 0 bases and 0 bases, with 10 bases remaining between them. CDR3 in amino acids: CSARDPTESTDTQYF. Here the CDR3 DNA reads TGCAGTGCTAGAGATCCCACGGAAAGCACAGATACGCAGTATTTT.

Within the sample, this clonotype is medium-sized (0.01 to 0.1%). The gene calls are TRBV6-5 and TRBJ2-1; 7 bases agree with TRBD2. The CDR3 consists of 13 residues. Trimming removed 4 bases from V and 7 bases from J; junction bases left unmatched: 4. Germline V gene data show CDR1 as MNHEY and CDR2 as SVGAGI. This chain's CDR3 is CASSSQGGNEQFF. The CDR3 DNA is TGTGCCAGCAGTTCCCAGGGAGGGAATGAGCAGTTCTTC.

By share of the sample, this clonotype is medium-sized. The chain links TRBV7-8 to TRBJ2-4, with a weak D call TRBD2 (5 bases). The CDR3 contains 15 residues. The germline V gene has CDR1 SGHVS and CDR2 FQNEAQ. V lost 4 bases and J 7 bases, leaving 17 bases between the germline ends. In DNA, the CDR3 is TGTGCCAGCAGCTCCTCTATGGGGAGTATGAACATTCAGTACTTC. Amino acids: CASSSSMGSMNIQYF.

This clonotype is categorized as medium-sized. The J gene is TRBJ2-7, the V gene TRBV14; no firm D call. V lost 11 bases to trimming and J lost 1 base, with 6 bases between them. The CDR3 runs 10 residues. Germline lookup yields CDR1 SGHDN and CDR2 FVKESK. CDR3 nucleotides: TGTGCCCGAGAGTCCTACGAGCAGTACTTC. Translated: CARESYEQYF.

This clonotype rates as large. V gene TRBV7-9 combines with J gene TRBJ2-7; a weak D match, TRBD2 (5 bases). There are 12 residues in the CDR3. Trimming left V 10 bases short and J 2 bases short, with 12 bases between. Looked up from germline, CDR1 is SEHNR and CDR2 is FQNEAQ (reference sequence). CDR3 amino acids: CAISDGTYEQYF. CDR3 in DNA: TGTGCCATCTCAGACGGGACCTACGAGCAGTACTTC.

This clonotype qualifies as medium-sized (0.01 to 0.1%). The V and J genes are TRBV27 and TRBJ2-7, with 12 bases that match TRBD2. The CDR3 is made up of 14 amino acids. Unmatched junction bases numbered 11, after V lost 11 bases and J lost 6 bases. Germline values: CDR1 MNHEY, CDR2 SMNVEV (reference sequence). The CDR3, as DNA: TGTGCCTCCGGAGAGACTAGCGGGAGTGGCGAGCAGTACTTC. Residues: CASGETSGSGEQYF.

This clonotype counts as medium-sized. The rearrangement uses TRBV30 and TRBJ1-1, with D hard to call. Looked up from germline, CDR1 is GTSNPN and CDR2 is SVGIG (reference sequence). The CDR3 has 13 amino acids. Trimming left V 0 bases short and J 1 base short, with 6 bases between. In nucleotides, the CDR3 is TGTGCCTGGAGTGTACGGGAGAACACTGAAGCTTTCTTT. Translated, it gives CAWSVRENTEAFF.

This clonotype rates as medium-sized (0.01 to 0.1%). This chain connects TRBV19 to TRBJ2-7, with D perhaps TRBD2 (5 bases). CDR1 LNHDA and CDR2 SQIVND come from the germline V gene (reference sequence). The CDR3 is 13 amino acids. V shed 5 bases and J shed 3 bases, with 11 bases lying between them. The CDR3 loop reads CASSAGLGYEQYF. Here the CDR3 DNA reads TGTGCCAGTAGTGCCGGACTGGGCTACGAGCAGTACTTC.

This clonotype is deemed medium-sized. In nucleotides, the CDR3 is TGTGCCAGCTCGTTAGGCTACAATGAGCAGTTCTTC. Its protein product is CASSLGYNEQFF. This chain links TRBV7-9 with TRBJ2-1; D not certain. The CDR3 runs to 12 residues. The V end was cut by 8 bases, the J end by 3 bases, with 8 bases between. The germline gives CDR1 SEHNR, CDR2 FQNEAQ (reference sequence).